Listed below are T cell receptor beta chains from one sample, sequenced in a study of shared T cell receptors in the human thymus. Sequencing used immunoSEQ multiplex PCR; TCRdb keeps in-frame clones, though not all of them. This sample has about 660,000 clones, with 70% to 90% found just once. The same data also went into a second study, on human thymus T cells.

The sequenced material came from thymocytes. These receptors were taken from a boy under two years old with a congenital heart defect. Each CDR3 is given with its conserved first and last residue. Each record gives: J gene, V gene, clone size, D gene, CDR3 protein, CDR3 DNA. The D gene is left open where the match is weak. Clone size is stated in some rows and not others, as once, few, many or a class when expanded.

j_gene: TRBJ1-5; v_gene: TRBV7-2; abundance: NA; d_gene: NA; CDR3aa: CASSFSRENNRRHF; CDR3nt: TGTGCCAGCAGCTTCAGCCGGGAAAACAACCGGAGGCATTTT
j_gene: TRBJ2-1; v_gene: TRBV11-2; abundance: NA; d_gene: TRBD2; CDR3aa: CASSDGTSGRASYNEQFF; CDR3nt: TGTGCCAGCAGCGATGGGACTAGCGGGAGGGCATCCTACAATGAGCAGTTCTTC
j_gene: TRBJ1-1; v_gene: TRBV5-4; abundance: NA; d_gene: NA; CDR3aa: CASSSPIMNTEAFF; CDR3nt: TGTGCCAGCAGCTCACCTATCATGAACACTGAAGCTTTCTTT
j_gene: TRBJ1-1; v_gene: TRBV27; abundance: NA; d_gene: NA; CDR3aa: CASSSKDSLNTEAFF; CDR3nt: TGTGCCAGCAGTTCAAAGGACAGCCTTAACACTGAAGCTTTCTTT
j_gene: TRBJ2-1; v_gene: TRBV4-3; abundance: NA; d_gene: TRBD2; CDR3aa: CASSRVLAGALSYNEQFF; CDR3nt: TGCGCCAGCAGCCGGGTTCTAGCGGGTGCCCTCTCCTACAATGAGCAGTTCTTC
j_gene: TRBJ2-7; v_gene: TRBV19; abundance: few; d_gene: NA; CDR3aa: CASSTRDKGYEQYF; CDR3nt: TGTGCCAGTAGTACTCGGGACAAGGGATACGAGCAGTACTTC
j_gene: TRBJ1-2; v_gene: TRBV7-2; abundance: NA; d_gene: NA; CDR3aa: CASSQEVGPNYGYTF; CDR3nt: TGTGCCAGCAGCCAAGAAGTGGGCCCTAACTATGGCTACACCTTC
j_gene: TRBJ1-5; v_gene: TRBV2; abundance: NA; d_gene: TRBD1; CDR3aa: CASSPRDRALSNQPQHF; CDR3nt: TGTGCCAGCAGTCCCCGGGACAGGGCCCTAAGCAATCAGCCCCAGCATTTT
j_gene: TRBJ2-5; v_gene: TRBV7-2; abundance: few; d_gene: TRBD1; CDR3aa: CASSRRRDRGPETQYF; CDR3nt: TGTGCCAGCAGCAGGCGGAGGGACAGGGGGCCAGAGACCCAGTACTTC
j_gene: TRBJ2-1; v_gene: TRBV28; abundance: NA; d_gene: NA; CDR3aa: CASSFPHLPGEQFF; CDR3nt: TGTGCCAGCAGTTTCCCGCATCTACCGGGTGAGCAGTTCTTC
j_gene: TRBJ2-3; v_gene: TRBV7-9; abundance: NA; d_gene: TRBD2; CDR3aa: CASRSGRGVQYF; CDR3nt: TGTGCCAGCAGGTCCGGACGGGGGGTGCAGTATTTT
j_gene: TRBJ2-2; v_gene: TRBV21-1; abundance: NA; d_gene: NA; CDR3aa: CASEREGPTGELFF; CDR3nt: TGTGCCAGCGAGCGGGAGGGCCCGACCGGGGAGCTGTTTTTT
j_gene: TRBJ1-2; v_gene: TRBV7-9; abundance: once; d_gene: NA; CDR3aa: CASSGQGKANYGYTF; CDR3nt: TGTGCCAGCAGCGGCCAGGGGAAGGCTAACTATGGCTACACCTTC
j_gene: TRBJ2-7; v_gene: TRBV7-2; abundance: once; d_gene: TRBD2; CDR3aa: CASRPSGSYEQYF; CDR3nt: TGTGCCAGCCGGCCTAGCGGGTCCTACGAGCAGTACTTC
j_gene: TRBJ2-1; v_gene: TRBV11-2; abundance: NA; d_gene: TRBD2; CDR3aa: CASSPQTSGPHNEQFF; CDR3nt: TGTGCCAGCAGCCCACAGACTAGCGGGCCCCACAATGAGCAGTTCTTC
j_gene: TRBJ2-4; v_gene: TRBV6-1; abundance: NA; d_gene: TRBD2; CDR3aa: CASSDPTSGYLAKNIQYF; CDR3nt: TGTGCCAGCAGTGACCCTACTAGCGGATATCTAGCCAAAAACATTCAGTACTTC
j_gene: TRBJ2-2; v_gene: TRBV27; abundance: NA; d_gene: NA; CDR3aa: CASRFKQGPNTGELFF; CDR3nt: TGTGCCAGCAGATTTAAGCAGGGTCCGAACACCGGGGAGCTGTTTTTT
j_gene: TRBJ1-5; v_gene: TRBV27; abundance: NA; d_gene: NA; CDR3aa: CASSLGADRPQHF; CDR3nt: TGTGCCAGCAGTTTAGGGGCAGATCGGCCCCAGCATTTT
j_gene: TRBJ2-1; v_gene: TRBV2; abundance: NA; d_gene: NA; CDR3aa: CASSLGGPAHNEQFF; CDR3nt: TGTGCCAGCAGCCTCGGGGGGCCCGCCCACAATGAGCAGTTCTTC
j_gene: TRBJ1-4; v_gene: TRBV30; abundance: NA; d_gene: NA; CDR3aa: CAWGEKGAANEKLFF; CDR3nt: TGTGCCTGGGGAGAGAAAGGGGCGGCTAATGAAAAACTGTTTTTT
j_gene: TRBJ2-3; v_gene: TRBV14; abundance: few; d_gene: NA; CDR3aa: CASSQDGQGGYTQYF; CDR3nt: TGTGCCAGCAGCCAAGATGGTCAGGGGGGATATACGCAGTATTTT
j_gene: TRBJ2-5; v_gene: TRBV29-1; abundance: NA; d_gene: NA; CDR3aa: CSVDGYETQYF; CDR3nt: TGCAGCGTTGACGGGTACGAGACCCAGTACTTC
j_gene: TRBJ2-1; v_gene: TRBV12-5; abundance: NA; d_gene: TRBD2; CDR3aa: CASGLVRLAGYNEQFF; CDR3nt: TGTGCTAGTGGTTTGGTACGACTAGCGGGGTACAATGAGCAGTTCTTC
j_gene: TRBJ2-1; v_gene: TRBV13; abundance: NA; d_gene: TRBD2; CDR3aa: CASSPPTSGRLGNEQFF; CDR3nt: TGTGCCAGCAGCCCCCCAACTAGCGGGAGACTGGGCAATGAGCAGTTCTTC
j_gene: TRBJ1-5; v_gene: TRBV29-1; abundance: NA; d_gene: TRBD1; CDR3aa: CSVGKDRDNQPQHF; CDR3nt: TGCAGCGTAGGGAAGGACAGGGATAATCAGCCCCAGCATTTT
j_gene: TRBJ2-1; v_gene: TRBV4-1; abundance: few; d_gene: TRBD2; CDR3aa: CASSLGGRALYNEQFF; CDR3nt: TGCGCCAGCAGCCTGGGGGGGAGGGCCTTGTACAATGAGCAGTTCTTC
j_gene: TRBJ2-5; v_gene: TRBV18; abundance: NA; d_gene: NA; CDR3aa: CASSPSGKQETQYF; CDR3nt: TGTGCCAGCTCACCATCAGGGAAACAAGAGACCCAGTACTTC
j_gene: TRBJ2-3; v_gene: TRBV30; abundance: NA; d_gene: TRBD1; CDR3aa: CAWSARGRTDTQYF; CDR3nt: TGTGCCTGGAGTGCCAGGGGGCGGACAGATACGCAGTATTTT
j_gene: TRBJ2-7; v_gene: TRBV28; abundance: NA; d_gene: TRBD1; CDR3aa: CASSRDRGSYEQYF; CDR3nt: TGTGCCAGCAGTAGGGACAGGGGATCCTACGAGCAGTACTTC
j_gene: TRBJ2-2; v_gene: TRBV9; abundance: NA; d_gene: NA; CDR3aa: CASSFRGRGSTGELFF; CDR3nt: TGTGCCAGCAGCTTTAGGGGTAGGGGAAGCACCGGGGAGCTGTTTTTT
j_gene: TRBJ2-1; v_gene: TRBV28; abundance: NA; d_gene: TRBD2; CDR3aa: CASSFTPRGWVAGVRNEQFF; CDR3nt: TGTGCCAGCAGTTTTACCCCCCGTGGGTGGGTAGCGGGAGTGCGAAATGAGCAGTTCTTC
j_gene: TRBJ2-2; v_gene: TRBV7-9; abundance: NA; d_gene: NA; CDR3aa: CASSSPPGDANTGELFF; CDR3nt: TGTGCCAGCAGCTCCCCGCCAGGGGACGCGAACACCGGGGAGCTGTTTTTT
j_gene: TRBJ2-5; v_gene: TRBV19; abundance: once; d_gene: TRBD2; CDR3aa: CASSIDRSGGRQETQYF; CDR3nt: TGTGCCAGTAGTATAGATAGAAGCGGGGGGCGTCAAGAGACCCAGTACTTC
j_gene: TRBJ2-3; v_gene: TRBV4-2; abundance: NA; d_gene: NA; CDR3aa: CATRRDTDTQYF; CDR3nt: TGTGCCACTAGGCGGGACACAGATACGCAGTATTTT
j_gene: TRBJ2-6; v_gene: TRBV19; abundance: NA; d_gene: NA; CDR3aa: CASQEEGSGANVLTF; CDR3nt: TGTGCCAGCCAGGAGGAGGGCTCTGGGGCCAACGTCCTGACTTTC
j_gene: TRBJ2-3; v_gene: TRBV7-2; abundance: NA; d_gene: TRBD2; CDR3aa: CASSKWLAGHTDTQYF; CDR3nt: TGTGCCAGCAGCAAGTGGCTAGCGGGTCACACAGATACGCAGTATTTT
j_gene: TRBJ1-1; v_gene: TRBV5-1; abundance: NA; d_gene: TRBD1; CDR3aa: CASGRDRENTEAFF; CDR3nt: TGCGCCAGCGGACGCGACAGGGAGAACACTGAAGCTTTCTTT